The next 26 T cell receptor beta chains were all read from a single sample in a study of CD8 T cells in ankylosing spondylitis. TCRdb used MiXCR to reprocess the 5' RACE reads, holding one entry per CDR3 protein. Here the sample spans 250,000 to 400,000 distinct CDR3 sequences, more than 9% being singletons. Sequences were obtained from blood, either unsorted or a sorted T cell fraction (not recorded which). All receptors derive from a female donor with ankylosing spondylitis or in good health (not recorded which).

As regards this clonotype: Given a much more abundant clone one base away, this may be a read error. The rearrangement joins TRBV20-1 to TRBJ1-1, with D perhaps matching TRBD1 (5 bases). Trimming pared 1 base from V and 9 bases from J, leaving 15 bases between. This CDR3 has 13 residues. The germline V gene encodes CDR1 DFQATT and CDR2 SNEGSKA (reference sequence). The CDR3: CSARVGGGTQAFF. The CDR3 DNA reads TGCAGTGCTAGAGTGGGGGGTGGAACTCAAGCTTTCTTT.

This clonotype was recorded at least ten times. The genes are TRBV20-1 and TRBJ2-3, with 7 bases fitting TRBD2. In germline, CDR1 is DFQATT, CDR2 SNEGSKA (reference sequence). V shed 3 bases and J 0 bases; nucleotides not matched to a gene: 3. The CDR3 has 14 amino acids. Written as DNA, the CDR3 is TGCAGTGCTAGGGGAGGGCTGAGCACAGATACGCAGTATTTT. Protein: CSARGGLSTDTQYF.

In this sample, this clonotype turned up many times. The V gene is TRBV28, the J gene TRBJ2-7; unclear D gene. This CDR3 is built from 10 residues. V lost 6 bases and J lost 10, with 10 bases in between. From germline, CDR1 is MDHEN and CDR2 SYDVKM. The CDR3 DNA reads TGTGCCAGCAGCCAGAGGCTCCAGTACTTC. Translation gives CASSQRLQYF.

This clonotype has at least ten counts. V and J are TRBV20-1 and TRBJ2-5; 10 bases agree with TRBD2. CDR1 DFQATT and CDR2 SNEGSKA come from the germline V gene (reference sequence). The CDR3 consists of 17 residues. V was pared by 1 base and J by 0 bases, with 8 bases of the junction left unmatched. The CDR3 region is CSARGAGLAPYQETQYF. The CDR3 bases are TGCAGTGCTAGAGGAGCGGGACTAGCGCCGTACCAAGAGACCCAGTACTTC.

This clonotype was found many times. The CDR3 bases are TGTGCCAGCACCTTAAACAGAAGAGGCTATGGCTACACCTTC. This translates into CASTLNRRGYGYTF. The chain recombines TRBV5-6 with TRBJ1-2, with no clear D. The CDR3 totals 14 residues. V dropped 6 bases and J dropped 4 bases, with 16 bases sitting between them. Germline loops: CDR1 SGHDT, CDR2 YYEEEE.

Ten or more counts support this clonotype. The chain's CDR3 is CASSGRGVRTGELFF. CDR3 DNA sequence: TGCGCCAGCAGTGGCCGAGGGGTTCGGACCGGGGAGCTGTTTTTT. This chain uses TRBV10-2 with TRBJ2-2; either TRBD1 or TRBD2 may supply D (5 bases each). The V and J ends lost 4 bases and 5 bases respectively, with 14 bases between them. Germline V gene data show CDR1 as WSHSY and CDR2 as SAAADI. This CDR3 region has 15 residues.

This clonotype occurred many times. The chain combines TRBV6-1 with TRBJ2-1, with TRBD2 as a possible D gene (6 bases). The ends were cut back, 0 bases at V and 4 bases at J, with 13 bases in the middle. Germline V gene sequence: CDR1 MNHNS, CDR2 SASEGT. The CDR3 consists of 16 residues. The CDR3 here is CASSEAGGSGYNEQFF. The DNA for the CDR3 is TGTGCCAGCAGTGAAGCGGGGGGTTCGGGTTACAATGAGCAGTTCTTC.

The sample holds a few counts of this clonotype. The chain recombines TRBV19 with TRBJ1-5; 7 nucleotides line up with TRBD1. This CDR3 is 15 amino acids long. Germline CDR1 is LNHDA and CDR2 is SQIVND (reference sequence). V dropped 7 bases and J dropped 3; count of bases not matched to a gene: 9. CDR3 nucleotide sequence: TGTGCCAGTACCCTCCGGGACAGTTTCAATCAGCCCCAGCATTTT. This translates into CASTLRDSFNQPQHF. Full variable domain (remainder filled in from reference TRBV19 and TRBJ1-5): DGGITQSPKYLFRKEGQNVTLSCEQNLNHDAMYWYRQDPGQGLRLIYYSQIVNDFQKGDIAEGYSVSREKKESFPLTVTSAQKNPTAFYLCASTLRDSFNQPQHFGDGTRLSIL.

This clonotype showed up many times. The CDR3 protein is CASRTGATDTQYF. CDR3 sequence (DNA): TGTGCCAGCAGGACAGGGGCCACAGATACGCAGTATTTT. V and J are TRBV6-2 or TRBV6-3 and TRBJ2-3; 8 nucleotides align to TRBD1. Germline CDR1 is MNHEY and CDR2 is SVGEGT. This CDR3 region has 13 residues. With V trimmed by 6 bases and J by 2 bases, 1 base remained unmatched.

This clonotype was seen a few times. The chain joins TRBV2 to TRBJ1-2, with D unclear. Germline V lookup: CDR1 SNHLY, CDR2 FYNNEI. CDR3 size: 14 residues. Trimming cost V 3 bases and J 7 bases, with 15 bases left between them. The CDR3 protein is CASSESRTEGGYTF. The CDR3 DNA reads as TGTGCCAGCAGTGAGTCCAGGACCGAGGGTGGCTACACCTTC.

This clonotype was observed at least ten times. The genes are TRBV7-2 and TRBJ1-3; no reliable D call. The CDR3 extends over 16 amino acids. V lost 1 base to trimming and J lost 0 bases, with 10 bases between them. Germline V CDR1 and CDR2: SGHTA, FQGNSA. The CDR3: CASSLGTPSSGNTIYF. The DNA for the CDR3 is TGTGCCAGCAGCTTAGGTACTCCGAGCTCTGGAAACACCATATATTTT. The variable domain in full, completed from reference TRBV7-2 and TRBJ1-3, reads GAGVSQSPSNKVTEKGKDVELRCDPISGHTALYWYRQSLGQGLEFLIYFQGNSAPDKSGLPSDRFSAERTGGSVSTLTIQRTQQEDSAVYLCASSLGTPSSGNTIYFGEGSWLTVV.

This clonotype was detected a few times. The V call is TRBV29-1, the J call TRBJ2-2; D gene ambiguous. CDR3 size: 12 residues. Germline CDR1 SQVTM, CDR2 ANQGSEA. Here the CDR3 DNA reads TGCTCCGTTAGGATCTCCACCGGGGAGCTGTTTTTT. Translating gives CSVRISTGELFF.

The chain joins TRBV6-5 to TRBJ2-7; D may be TRBD1 (5 bases). CDR1 and CDR2 from the germline V gene are MNHEY and SVGAGI. The V gene lost 2 bases and the J gene lost 6 bases, with 23 bases spanning the gap. The CDR3 runs to 17 residues. CDR3 residues: CASSYGPTVQGIGEQYF. In nucleotides, the CDR3 is TGTGCCAGCAGTTACGGCCCGACAGTTCAGGGAATCGGCGAGCAGTACTTC.

This clonotype was detected only a few times. This rearrangement joins TRBV27 to TRBJ2-5, with TRBD2 identical over 10 bases. The CDR3 loop spans 14 amino acids. The V gene end was trimmed by 5 bases and the J gene end by 3 bases; junction bases not matched to a gene: 3. CDR1 is MNHEY, CDR2 SMNVEV, per germline (reference sequence). CDR3: CASSLAGAEETQYF. Written as DNA, the CDR3 is TGTGCCAGCAGTCTAGCGGGAGCCGAAGAGACCCAGTACTTC.

Ten or more counts support this clonotype. The chain has TRBV6-1 and TRBJ2-1; 8 bases agree with TRBD1. Germline V gives CDR1 MNHNS, CDR2 SASEGT. Trimming cost V 2 bases and J 2 bases; bases outside gene matches: 5. This CDR3 has 16 amino acids. The CDR3 DNA sequence: TGTGCCAGCAGTGAACACAGGGGGTATGCCTACAATGAGCAGTTCTTC. Translating it yields CASSEHRGYAYNEQFF.

The sample holds many counts of this clonotype. J is TRBJ1-4 and V is TRBV6-1; 7 positions match TRBD1. The CDR3 loop spans 15 amino acids. V trimming: 6 bases; J trimming: 7 bases; junction bases outside the gene matches: 11. Germline V gene sequence: CDR1 MNHNS, CDR2 SASEGT. The CDR3 DNA reads as TGTGCCAGCAGAGTGCAGGGGGACGGCCGTGAAAAACTGTTTTTT. Its protein product is CASRVQGDGREKLFF.

At least ten counts were recorded for this clonotype. This chain uses TRBV20-1 with TRBJ2-5; tentative D call: TRBD2 (6 bases). The CDR3 is 13 residues long. Between the trimmed V and J ends, which lost 2 bases and 5 bases, there was a span of 12 bases. Germline CDR1 reads DFQATT; CDR2 reads SNEGSKA (reference sequence). The DNA of the CDR3 is TGCAGTGCTAGACTGAATCGGGGGGAGACCCAGTACTTC. This sequence encodes CSARLNRGETQYF.

This chain's CDR3 is CASSLPGVQYEQYF. The CDR3 DNA reads as TGCGCCAGCAGCTTGCCGGGGGTGCAGTACGAGCAGTACTTC. The V call is TRBV5-1, the J call TRBJ2-7; perhaps TRBD2 as D (6 bases). Deletions cut 1 base from V and 4 bases from J, with 12 bases between. Germline-derived CDR1 and CDR2 are SGHRS and YFSETQ. The CDR3 consists of 14 residues.

This chain links TRBV5-1 with TRBJ1-3; 7 bases agree with TRBD1. V shed 1 base and J 1 base; nucleotides not matched to a gene: 2. CDR1 SGHRS and CDR2 YFSETQ come from the germline V gene. CDR3 length equals 15 residues. This CDR3 reads CASSLQGESGNTIYF. The DNA for the CDR3 is TGCGCCAGCAGCTTGCAGGGGGAATCTGGAAACACCATATATTTT.

V and J are TRBV7-9 and TRBJ1-2; TRBD1 matches 7 bases. CDR1 and CDR2 (germline): SEHNR, FQNEAQ (reference sequence). This CDR3 is built from 13 residues. V shed 1 base, J shed 6 bases, and the junction held 2 bases outside the gene matches. CDR3 coding DNA: TGTGCCAGCAGCTTAGGAGGGGGCAATGGCTACACCTTC. It is translated as CASSLGGGNGYTF.

The chain uses TRBV5-1 and TRBJ1-4, with TRBD1 identical over 8 bases. V shed 0 bases and J 7 bases; nucleotides not matched to a gene: 5. From germline, CDR1 is SGHRS and CDR2 YFSETQ. This CDR3 comprises 15 residues. For the CDR3, the DNA is TGCGCCAGCAGCTTGGATGGACAGGGAACTGAAAAACTGTTTTTT. Translation: CASSLDGQGTEKLFF.

This clonotype was recorded many times. The chain links TRBV7-9 to TRBJ1-2, with 7 bases aligning to TRBD1. The CDR3 extends over 13 amino acids. J gave up 7 bases and V 8 bases, and 10 bases lay outside the gene matches. Germline CDR1 and CDR2: SEHNR and FQNEAQ (reference sequence). The CDR3 DNA is TGTGCCAGCTTGGGGACAGCCCGGGGTGGCTACACCTTC. This sequence encodes CASLGTARGGYTF.

This clonotype was counted at least ten times. This sequence joins TRBV20-1 and TRBJ2-7; 14 bases are shared with TRBD2. This CDR3 has 17 residues. Trimming at V came to 4 bases and at J to 0 bases, leaving 8 bases not matched to a gene. Germline lookup yields CDR1 DFQATT and CDR2 SNEGSKA (reference sequence). In DNA form, the CDR3 reads TGCAGTGCTACCCGGACTAGCGGGGGGCCGAGCTCCTACGAGCAGTACTTC. Encoded protein: CSATRTSGGPSSYEQYF.

The table lists this clonotype with many counts. The chain uses TRBV7-2 and TRBJ2-1; 8 nucleotides align to TRBD2. This CDR3 is built from 14 residues. V lost 4 bases and J lost 10; bases outside the gene matches: 9. Germline V CDR1 and CDR2: SGHTA, FQGNSA. The CDR3 sequence is CASSWPGRGIEQFF. For the CDR3, the DNA is TGTGCCAGCAGCTGGCCCGGGAGGGGGATCGAGCAGTTCTTC.

V and J are TRBV6-5 and TRBJ1-1, with 9 bases that match TRBD1. Germline V gene sequence: CDR1 MNHEY, CDR2 SVGAGI. The CDR3 sequence is 17 residues long. After removal of 2 bases from V and 3 bases from J, the junction contained 10 bases not matched to a gene. CDR3: CASSYGTGYTGDTEAFF. The CDR3 nucleotides are TGTGCCAGCAGTTACGGGACAGGGTATACGGGGGACACTGAAGCTTTCTTT.

V is TRBV6-7 and J is TRBJ2-7; 9 bases are shared with TRBD1. TRBV6-7 is known as an ORF, though its function is uncertain. With V trimmed by 11 bases and J by 6 bases, 26 bases remained unmatched. The CDR3 is made up of 18 amino acids. The CDR3 protein is CAFSLNSFITGGSGEQYF. The CDR3 DNA sequence: TGTGCCTTCAGTTTAAATTCGTTCATAACAGGGGGCTCGGGCGAGCAGTACTTC.